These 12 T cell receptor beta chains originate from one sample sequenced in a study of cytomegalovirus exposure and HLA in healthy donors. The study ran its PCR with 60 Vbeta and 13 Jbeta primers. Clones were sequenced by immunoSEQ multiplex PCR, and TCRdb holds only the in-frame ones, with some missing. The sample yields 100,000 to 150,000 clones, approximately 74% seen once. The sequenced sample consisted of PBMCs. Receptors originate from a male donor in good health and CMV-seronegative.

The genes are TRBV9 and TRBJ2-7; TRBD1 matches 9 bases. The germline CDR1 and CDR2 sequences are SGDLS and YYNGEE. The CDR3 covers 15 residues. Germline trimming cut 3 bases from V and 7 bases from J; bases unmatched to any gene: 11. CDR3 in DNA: TGTGCCAGCAGCGAAAACTCGGGACAGGGTAAAGAGCAGTACTTC. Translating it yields CASSENSGQGKEQYF.

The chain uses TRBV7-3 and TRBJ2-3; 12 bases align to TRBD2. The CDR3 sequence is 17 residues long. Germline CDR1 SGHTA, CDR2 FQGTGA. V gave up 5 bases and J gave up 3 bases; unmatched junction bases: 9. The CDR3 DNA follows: TGTGCCAGCAGCGGGTCTAGCGGGGGGGCGTGGACAGATACGCAGTATTTT. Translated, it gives CASSGSSGGAWTDTQYF.

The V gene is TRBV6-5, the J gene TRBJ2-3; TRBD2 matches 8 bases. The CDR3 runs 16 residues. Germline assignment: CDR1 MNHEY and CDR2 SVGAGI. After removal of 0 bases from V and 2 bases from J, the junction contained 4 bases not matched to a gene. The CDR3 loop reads CASSYSKTSVTDTQYF. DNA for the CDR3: TGTGCCAGCAGTTACTCGAAGACTAGCGTCACAGATACGCAGTATTTT.

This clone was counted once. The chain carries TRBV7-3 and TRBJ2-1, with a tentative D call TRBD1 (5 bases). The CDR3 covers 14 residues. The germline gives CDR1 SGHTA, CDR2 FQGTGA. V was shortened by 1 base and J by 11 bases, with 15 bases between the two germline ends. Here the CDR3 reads CASSLKADSPQQFF. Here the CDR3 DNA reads TGTGCCAGCAGCTTAAAGGCAGACAGCCCCCAGCAGTTCTTC.

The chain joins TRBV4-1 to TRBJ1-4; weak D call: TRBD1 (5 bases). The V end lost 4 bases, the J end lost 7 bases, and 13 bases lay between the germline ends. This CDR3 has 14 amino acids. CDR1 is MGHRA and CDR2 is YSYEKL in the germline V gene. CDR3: CASSPSRGSEKLFF. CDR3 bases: TGCGCCAGCAGCCCCTCTCGGGGGAGTGAAAAACTGTTTTTT.

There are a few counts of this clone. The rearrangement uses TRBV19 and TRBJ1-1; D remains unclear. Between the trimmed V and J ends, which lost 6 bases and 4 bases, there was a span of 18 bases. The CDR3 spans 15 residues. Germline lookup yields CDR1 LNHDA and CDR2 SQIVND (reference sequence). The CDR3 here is CASRSRGDAFTEAFF. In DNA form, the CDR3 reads TGTGCCAGTAGATCCCGGGGAGACGCTTTCACTGAAGCTTTCTTT.

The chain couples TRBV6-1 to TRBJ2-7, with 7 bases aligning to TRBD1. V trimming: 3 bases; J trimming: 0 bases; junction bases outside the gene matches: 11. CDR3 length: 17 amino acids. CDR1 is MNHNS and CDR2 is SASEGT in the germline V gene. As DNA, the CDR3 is TGTGCCAGCAGTGACCTTTGGACAGGTCCTGGCTCCTACGAGCAGTACTTC. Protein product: CASSDLWTGPGSYEQYF.

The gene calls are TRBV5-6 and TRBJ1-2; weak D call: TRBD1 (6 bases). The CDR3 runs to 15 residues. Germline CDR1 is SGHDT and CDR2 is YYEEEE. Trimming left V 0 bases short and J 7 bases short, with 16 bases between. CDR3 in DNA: TGTGCCAGCAGCTTGGGGCCCAGGGGTTTAAGTGGCTACACCTTC. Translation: CASSLGPRGLSGYTF.

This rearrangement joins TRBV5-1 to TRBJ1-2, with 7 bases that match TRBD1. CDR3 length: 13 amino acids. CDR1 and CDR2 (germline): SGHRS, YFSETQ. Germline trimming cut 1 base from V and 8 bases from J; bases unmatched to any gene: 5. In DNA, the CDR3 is TGCGCCAGCAGCTTGTCGACAGGGTTCGGCTACACCTTC. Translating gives CASSLSTGFGYTF. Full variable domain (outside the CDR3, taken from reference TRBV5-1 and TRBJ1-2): KAGVTQTPRYLIKTRGQQVTLSCSPISGHRSVSWYQQTPGQGLQFLFEYFSETQRNKGNFPGRFSGRQFSNSRSEMNVSTLELGDSALYLCASSLSTGFGYTFGSGTRLTVV.

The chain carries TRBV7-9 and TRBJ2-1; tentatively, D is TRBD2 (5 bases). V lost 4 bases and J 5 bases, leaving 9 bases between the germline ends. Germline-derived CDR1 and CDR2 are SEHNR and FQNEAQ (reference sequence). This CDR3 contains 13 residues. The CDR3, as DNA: TGTGCCAGCAGCTCGGACTGGAACAATGAGCAGTTCTTC. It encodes CASSSDWNNEQFF.

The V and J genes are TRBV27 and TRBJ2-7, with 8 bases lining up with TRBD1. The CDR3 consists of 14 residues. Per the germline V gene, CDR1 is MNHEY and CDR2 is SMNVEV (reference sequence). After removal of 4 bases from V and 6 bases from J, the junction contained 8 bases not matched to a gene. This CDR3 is CASSSRQGTLEQYF. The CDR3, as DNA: TGTGCCAGCAGTTCCCGACAGGGGACTCTCGAGCAGTACTTC.

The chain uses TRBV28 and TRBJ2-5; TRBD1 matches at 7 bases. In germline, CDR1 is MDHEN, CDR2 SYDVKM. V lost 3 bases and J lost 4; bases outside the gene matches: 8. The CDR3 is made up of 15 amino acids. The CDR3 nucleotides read TGTGCCAGCAGTTTTGAGGGGGCTAGGAGAGAGACCCAGTACTTC. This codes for CASSFEGARRETQYF.